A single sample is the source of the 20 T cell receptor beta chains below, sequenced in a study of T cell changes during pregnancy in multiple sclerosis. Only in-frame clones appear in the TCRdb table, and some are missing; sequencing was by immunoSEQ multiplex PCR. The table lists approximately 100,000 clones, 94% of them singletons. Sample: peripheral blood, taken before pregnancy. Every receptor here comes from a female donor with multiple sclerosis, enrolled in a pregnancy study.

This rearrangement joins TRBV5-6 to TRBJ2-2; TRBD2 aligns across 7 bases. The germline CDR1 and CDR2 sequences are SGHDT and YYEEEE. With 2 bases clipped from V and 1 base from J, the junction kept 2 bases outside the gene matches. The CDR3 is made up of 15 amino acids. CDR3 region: CASSFLAGNTGELFF. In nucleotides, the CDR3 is TGTGCCAGCAGCTTTTTAGCGGGGAACACCGGGGAGCTGTTTTTT.

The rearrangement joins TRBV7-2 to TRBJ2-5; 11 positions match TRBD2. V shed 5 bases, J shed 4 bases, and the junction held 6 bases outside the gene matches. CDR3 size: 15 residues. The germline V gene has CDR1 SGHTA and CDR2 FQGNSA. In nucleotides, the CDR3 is TGTGCCAGCAGCGTCACTAGCGGGAGTGGAGAGACCCAGTACTTC. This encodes CASSVTSGSGETQYF.

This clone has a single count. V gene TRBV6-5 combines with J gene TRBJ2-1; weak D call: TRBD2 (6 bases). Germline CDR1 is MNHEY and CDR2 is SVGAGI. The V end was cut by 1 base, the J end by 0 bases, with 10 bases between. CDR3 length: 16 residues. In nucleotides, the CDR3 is TGTGCCAGCAGTTACTGGCAGGGACTCTCCTACAATGAGCAGTTCTTC. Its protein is CASSYWQGLSYNEQFF.

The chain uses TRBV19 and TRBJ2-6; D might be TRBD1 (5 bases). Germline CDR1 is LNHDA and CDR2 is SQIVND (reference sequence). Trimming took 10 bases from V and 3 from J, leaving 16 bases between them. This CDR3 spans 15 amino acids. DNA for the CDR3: TGTGCCACCACCCCAGGGTTTGGTGGGGCCAACGTCCTGACTTTC. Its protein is CATTPGFGGANVLTF. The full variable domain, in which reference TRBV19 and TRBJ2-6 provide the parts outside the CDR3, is DGGITQSPKYLFRKEGQNVTLSCEQNLNHDAMYWYRQDPGQGLRLIYYSQIVNDFQKGDIAEGYSVSREKKESFPLTVTSAQKNPTAFYLCATTPGFGGANVLTFGAGSRLTVL.

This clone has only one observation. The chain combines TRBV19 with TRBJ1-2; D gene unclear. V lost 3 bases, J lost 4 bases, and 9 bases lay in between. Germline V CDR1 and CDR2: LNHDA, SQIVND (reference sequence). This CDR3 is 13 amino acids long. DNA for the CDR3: TGTGCCAGTAGTATCGACCGACTCTATGGCTACACCTTC. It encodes CASSIDRLYGYTF.

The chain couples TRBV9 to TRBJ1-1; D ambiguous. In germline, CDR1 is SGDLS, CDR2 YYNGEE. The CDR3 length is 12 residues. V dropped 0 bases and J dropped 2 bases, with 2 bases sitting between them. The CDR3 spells CASSVVNTEAFF. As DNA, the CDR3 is TGTGCCAGCAGCGTAGTAAACACTGAAGCTTTCTTT. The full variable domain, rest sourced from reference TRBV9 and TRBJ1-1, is DSGVTQTPKHLITATGQRVTLRCSPRSGDLSVYWYQQSLDQGLQFLIQYYNGEERAKGNILERFSAQQFPDLHSELNLSSLELGDSALYFCASSVVNTEAFFGQGTRLTVV.

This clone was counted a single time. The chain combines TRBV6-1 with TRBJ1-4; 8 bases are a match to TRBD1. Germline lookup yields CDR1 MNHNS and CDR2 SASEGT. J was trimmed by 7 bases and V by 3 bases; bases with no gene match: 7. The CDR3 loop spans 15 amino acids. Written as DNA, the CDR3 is TGTGCCAGCAGTGAGCCGACAGGGGCAAGTGAAAAACTGTTTTTT. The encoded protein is CASSEPTGASEKLFF.

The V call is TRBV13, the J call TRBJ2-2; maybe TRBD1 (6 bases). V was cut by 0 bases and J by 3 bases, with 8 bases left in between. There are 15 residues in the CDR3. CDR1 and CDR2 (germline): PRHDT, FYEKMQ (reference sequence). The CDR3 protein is CASSLGQGYTGELFF. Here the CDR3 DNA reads TGTGCCAGCAGCTTAGGGCAGGGGTACACCGGGGAGCTGTTTTTT.

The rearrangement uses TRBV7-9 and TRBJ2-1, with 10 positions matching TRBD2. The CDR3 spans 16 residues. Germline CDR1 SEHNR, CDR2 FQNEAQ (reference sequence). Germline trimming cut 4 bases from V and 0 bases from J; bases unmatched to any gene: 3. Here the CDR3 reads CASSSLAGHSYNEQFF. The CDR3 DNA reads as TGTGCCAGCAGCTCACTAGCGGGGCACTCCTACAATGAGCAGTTCTTC.

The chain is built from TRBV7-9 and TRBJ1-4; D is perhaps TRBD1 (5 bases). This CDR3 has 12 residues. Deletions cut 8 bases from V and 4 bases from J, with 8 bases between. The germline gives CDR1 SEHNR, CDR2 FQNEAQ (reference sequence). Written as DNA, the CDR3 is TGTGCCAGCGGGCAGGGTAATGAAAAACTGTTTTTT. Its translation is CASGQGNEKLFF.

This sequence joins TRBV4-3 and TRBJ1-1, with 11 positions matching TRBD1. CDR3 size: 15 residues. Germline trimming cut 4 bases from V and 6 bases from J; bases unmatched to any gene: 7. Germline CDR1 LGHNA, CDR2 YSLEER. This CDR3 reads CASSPSGQGASEAFF. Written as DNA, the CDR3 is TGCGCCAGCAGCCCTTCAGGACAGGGGGCCTCTGAAGCTTTCTTT.

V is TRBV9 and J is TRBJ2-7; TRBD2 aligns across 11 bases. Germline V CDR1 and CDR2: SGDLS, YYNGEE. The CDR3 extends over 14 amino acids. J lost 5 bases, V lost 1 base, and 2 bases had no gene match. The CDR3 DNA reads TGTGCCAGCAGCGTAACTAGCGGGAGTAACGAGCAGTACTTC. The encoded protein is CASSVTSGSNEQYF.

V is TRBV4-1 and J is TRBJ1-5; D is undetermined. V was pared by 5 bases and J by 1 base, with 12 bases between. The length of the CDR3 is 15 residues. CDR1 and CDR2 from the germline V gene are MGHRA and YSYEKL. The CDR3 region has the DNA TGCGCCAGCAGCTCAGGCACAGCCAGCAATCAGCCCCAGCATTTT. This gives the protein CASSSGTASNQPQHF.

The CDR3 spells CASSYSSKSYEQYF. The CDR3 bases are TGTGCCAGCAGTTACTCATCAAAATCCTACGAGCAGTACTTC. The rearrangement uses TRBV6-6 and TRBJ2-7; D not certain. Germline V gene lookup returns CDR1 MNHNY and CDR2 SVGAGI (reference sequence). CDR3 size: 14 residues. V was cut by 0 bases and J by 1 base, with 7 bases left in between.

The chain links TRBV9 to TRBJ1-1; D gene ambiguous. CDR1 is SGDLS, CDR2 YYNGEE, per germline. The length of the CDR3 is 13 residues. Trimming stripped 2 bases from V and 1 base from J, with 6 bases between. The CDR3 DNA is TGTGCCAGCAGCGTGACTGGGAACACTGAAGCTTTCTTT. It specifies CASSVTGNTEAFF.

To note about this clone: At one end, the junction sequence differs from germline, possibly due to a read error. The CDR3 reads CASSEADSVLF. CDR3 nucleotide sequence: TGTGCCAGCAGTGAAGCGGACTCTGTTCTTTTT. The chain is built from TRBV6-1 and TRBJ1-4, with D unclear. Germline CDR1 is MNHNS and CDR2 is SASEGT. The CDR3 contains 11 residues.

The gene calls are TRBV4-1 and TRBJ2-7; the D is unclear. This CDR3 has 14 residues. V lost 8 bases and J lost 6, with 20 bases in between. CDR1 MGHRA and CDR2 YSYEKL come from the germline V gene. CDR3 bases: TGCGCCAGCTCCTACCAAGCGTCGGTAGGCGAGCAGTACTTC. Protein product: CASSYQASVGEQYF.

The CDR3 nucleotides read TGTGCCAGCAGCTTAGTCCGTCTAGCCGATGAGCAGTTCTTC. Protein sequence: CASSLVRLADEQFF. The chain combines TRBV13 with TRBJ2-1; TRBD2 is a possible D gene (5 bases). Germline V CDR1 and CDR2: PRHDT, FYEKMQ (reference sequence). The length of the CDR3 is 14 residues. V gave up 1 base and J gave up 8 bases, with 12 bases separating them.

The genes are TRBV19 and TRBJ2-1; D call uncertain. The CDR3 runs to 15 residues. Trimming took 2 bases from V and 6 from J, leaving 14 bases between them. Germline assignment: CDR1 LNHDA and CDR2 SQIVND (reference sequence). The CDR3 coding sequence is TGTGCCAGTAGTATATCGGCGGCCGCACCCAATGAGCAGTTCTTC. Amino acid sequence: CASSISAAAPNEQFF.

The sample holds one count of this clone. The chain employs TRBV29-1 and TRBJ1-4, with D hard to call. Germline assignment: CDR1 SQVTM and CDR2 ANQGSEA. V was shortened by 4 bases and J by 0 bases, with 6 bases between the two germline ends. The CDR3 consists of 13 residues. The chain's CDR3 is CSVGQSTNEKLFF. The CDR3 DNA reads TGCAGCGTTGGGCAGTCAACTAATGAAAAACTGTTTTTT. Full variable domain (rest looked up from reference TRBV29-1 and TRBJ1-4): SAVISQKPSRDICQRGTSLTIQCQVDSQVTMMFWYRQQPGQSLTLIATANQGSEATYESGFVIDKFPISRPNLTFSTLTVSNMSPEDSSIYLCSVGQSTNEKLFFGSGTQLSVL.